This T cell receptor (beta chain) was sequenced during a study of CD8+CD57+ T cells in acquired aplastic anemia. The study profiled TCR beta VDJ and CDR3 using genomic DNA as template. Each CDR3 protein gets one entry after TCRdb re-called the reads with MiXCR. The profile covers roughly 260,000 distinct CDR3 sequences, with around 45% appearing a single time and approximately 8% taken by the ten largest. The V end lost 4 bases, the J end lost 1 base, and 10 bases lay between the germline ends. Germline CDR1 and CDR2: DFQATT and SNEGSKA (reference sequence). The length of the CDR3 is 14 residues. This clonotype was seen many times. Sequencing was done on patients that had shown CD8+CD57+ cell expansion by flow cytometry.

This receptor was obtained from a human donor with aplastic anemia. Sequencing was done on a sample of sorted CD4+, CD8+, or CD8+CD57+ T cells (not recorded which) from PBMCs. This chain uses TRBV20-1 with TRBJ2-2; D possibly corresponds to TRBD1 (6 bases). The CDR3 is CSAKGHENTGELFF. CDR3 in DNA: TGCAGTGCTAAGGGACACGAGAACACCGGGGAGCTGTTTTTT.